This T cell receptor beta chain was retrieved from a study of regulatory T cells in long-lasting Graves disease. Germline V gene data show CDR1 as PRHDT and CDR2 as FYEKMQ (reference sequence). The CDR3 spans 14 residues. The ends were cut back, 5 bases at V and 4 bases at J, with 13 bases in the middle. This clonotype was counted at least ten times. The time point: newly diagnosed GD, antithyroid drugs for less than 3 months. Researchers made the TCR library from RNA that was extracted from PBMCs. iRepertoire HTBI primers and Arm-PCR of CDR3 regions built TCR beta libraries. TCRdb re-analysed the multiplex PCR reads in MiXCR, keeping a single row per CDR3 protein. The table shows roughly 420,000 distinct CDR3 sequences, with roughly 15% occurring only once. The same specimen was also included in a second study, on T cells in Graves' hyperthyroidism and ophthalmopathy. That source adds: Blood shared most expanded thyroid clonotypes above 0.001.

The specimen comprised peripheral blood mononuclear cells (PBMCs), sampled at new diagnosis, from a patient treated with antithyroid drugs. The TCR originated in a woman aged 25 to 39 with Graves disease. The chain is built from TRBV13 and TRBJ2-3; TRBD2 might be the D (6 bases). CDR3 protein: CASSPLALADTQYF. The CDR3 nucleotides read TGTGCCAGCAGCCCTCTAGCGCTCGCAGATACGCAGTATTTT. The entire variable domain, with the rest obtained from reference TRBV13 and TRBJ2-3, is as follows: AAGVIQSPRHLIKEKRETATLKCYPIPRHDTVYWYQQGPGQDPQFLISFYEKMQSDKGSIPDRFSAQQFSDYHSELNMSSLELGDSALYFCASSPLALADTQYFGPGTRLTVL.